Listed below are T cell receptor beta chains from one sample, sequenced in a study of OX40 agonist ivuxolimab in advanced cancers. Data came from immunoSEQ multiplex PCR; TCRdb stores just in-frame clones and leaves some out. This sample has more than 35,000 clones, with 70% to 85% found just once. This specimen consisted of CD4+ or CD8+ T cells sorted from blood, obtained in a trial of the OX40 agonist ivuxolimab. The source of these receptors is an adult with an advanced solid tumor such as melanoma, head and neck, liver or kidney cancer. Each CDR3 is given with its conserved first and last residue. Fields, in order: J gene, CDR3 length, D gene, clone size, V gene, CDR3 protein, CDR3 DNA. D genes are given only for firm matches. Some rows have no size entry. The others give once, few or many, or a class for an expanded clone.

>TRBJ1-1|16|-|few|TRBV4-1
CASSHRLGRVNTEAFF
TGCGCCAGCAGCCACCGCCTGGGACGGGTGAACACTGAAGCTTTCTTT
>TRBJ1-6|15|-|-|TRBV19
CASSSSGSYNSPLHF
TGTGCCAGTAGCTCATCTGGGTCCTATAATTCACCCCTCCACTTT
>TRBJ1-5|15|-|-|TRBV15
CATSREWVEGQPQHF
TGTGCCACCAGCAGAGAGTGGGTTGAAGGTCAGCCCCAGCATTTT
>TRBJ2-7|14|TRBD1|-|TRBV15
CATSTRDRAHEQYF
TGTGCCACCAGCACACGAGACAGGGCCCACGAGCAGTACTTC
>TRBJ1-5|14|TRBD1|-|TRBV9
CASSPRDRGQPQHF
TGTGCCAGCAGCCCCCGAGACAGGGGTCAGCCCCAGCATTTT
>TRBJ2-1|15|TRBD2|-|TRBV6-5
CASSYRLAGVNEQFF
TGTGCCAGCAGTTACCGGCTAGCGGGGGTGAATGAGCAGTTCTTC
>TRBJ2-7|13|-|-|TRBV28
CASSLDSLYEQYF
TGTGCCAGCAGTTTAGACAGCCTCTACGAGCAGTACTTC
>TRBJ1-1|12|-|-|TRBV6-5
CASRPTATEAFF
TGTGCCAGCAGACCGACAGCTACTGAAGCTTTCTTT
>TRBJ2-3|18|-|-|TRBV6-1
CASSVRPEGSFTTDTQYF
TGTGCCAGCAGTGTTCGTCCCGAGGGATCGTTCACTACAGATACGCAGTATTTT
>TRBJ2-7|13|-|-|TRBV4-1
CASSGQNTYEQYF
TGCGCCAGCAGCGGACAGAATACCTACGAGCAGTACTTC
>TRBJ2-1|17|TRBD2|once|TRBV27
CASSPYPGLATYNEQFF
TGTGCCAGCAGTCCCTATCCGGGACTAGCGACTTACAATGAGCAGTTCTTC
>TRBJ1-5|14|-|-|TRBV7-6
CASSLIGGNQPQHF
TGTGCCAGCAGCCTAATTGGGGGCAATCAGCCCCAGCATTTT
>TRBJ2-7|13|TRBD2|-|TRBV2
CASLLAGAVEQYF
TGTGCCAGCCTCCTAGCGGGAGCAGTCGAGCAGTACTTC
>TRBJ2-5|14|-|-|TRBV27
CASSLYVGEETQYF
TGTGCCAGCAGTTTATATGTTGGTGAAGAGACCCAGTACTTC
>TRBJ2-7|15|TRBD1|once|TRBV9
CASSSQTGGNYEQYF
TGTGCCAGCAGCTCTCAGACAGGGGGGAACTACGAGCAGTACTTC